This T cell receptor (beta chain) was captured by sequencing in a study of blood T cell repertoires in COVID-19. This CDR3 is 12 amino acids long. Germline V gene sequence: CDR1 SQVTM, CDR2 ANQGSEA. Trimming left V 4 bases short and J 3 bases short, with 10 bases between. Profiled with immunoSEQ multiplex PCR; TCRdb holds only in-frame clones, not every one. The sample contains about 220,000 clones, 82% of which appear only once. The clonotype originates from a woman aged 70-85 years with COVID-19, enrolled during active disease. The chain recombines TRBV29-1 with TRBJ2-7; D is possibly TRBD1 (6 bases). The sample comprised peripheral blood. The CDR3 loop reads CSVGTQGYEQYF. The CDR3 region has the DNA TGCAGCGTTGGTACACAGGGCTACGAGCAGTACTTC.